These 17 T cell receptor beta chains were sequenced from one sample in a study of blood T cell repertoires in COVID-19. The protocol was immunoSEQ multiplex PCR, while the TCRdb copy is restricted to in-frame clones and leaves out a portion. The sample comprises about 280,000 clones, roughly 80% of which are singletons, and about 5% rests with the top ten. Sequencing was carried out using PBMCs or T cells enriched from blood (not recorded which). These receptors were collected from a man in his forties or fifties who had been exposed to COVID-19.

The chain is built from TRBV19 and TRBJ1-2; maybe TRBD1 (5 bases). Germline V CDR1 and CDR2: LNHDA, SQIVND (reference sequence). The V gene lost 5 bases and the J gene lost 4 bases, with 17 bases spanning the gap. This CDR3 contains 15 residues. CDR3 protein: CASSPSGTPLYGYTF. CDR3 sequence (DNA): TGTGCCAGTAGTCCGTCAGGGACTCCTCTCTATGGCTACACCTTC.

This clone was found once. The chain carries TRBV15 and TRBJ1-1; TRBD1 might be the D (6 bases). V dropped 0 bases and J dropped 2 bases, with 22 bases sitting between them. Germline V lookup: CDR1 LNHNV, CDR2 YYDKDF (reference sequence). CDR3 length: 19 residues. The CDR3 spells CATSRDQGEGGAENTEAFF. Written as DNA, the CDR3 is TGTGCCACCAGCAGAGATCAAGGGGAAGGGGGTGCCGAAAACACTGAAGCTTTCTTT.

The CDR3 loop is CASSSPREGTLRSGNTIYF. The CDR3 DNA follows: TGTGCCAGCAGCTCCCCCCGGGAGGGGACCCTACGCTCTGGAAACACCATATATTTT. The gene calls are TRBV13 and TRBJ1-3; D might be TRBD1 (5 bases). Germline-derived CDR1 and CDR2 are PRHDT and FYEKMQ (reference sequence). The CDR3 is 19 residues long. V shed 4 bases and J shed 0 bases, with 22 bases lying between them.

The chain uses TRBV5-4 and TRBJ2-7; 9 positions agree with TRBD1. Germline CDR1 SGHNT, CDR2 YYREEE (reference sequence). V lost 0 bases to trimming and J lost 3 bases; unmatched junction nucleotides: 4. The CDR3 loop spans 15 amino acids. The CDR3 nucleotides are TGTGCCAGCAGCTTGGCGGGACAGGGAAGCTACGAGCAGTACTTC. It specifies CASSLAGQGSYEQYF.

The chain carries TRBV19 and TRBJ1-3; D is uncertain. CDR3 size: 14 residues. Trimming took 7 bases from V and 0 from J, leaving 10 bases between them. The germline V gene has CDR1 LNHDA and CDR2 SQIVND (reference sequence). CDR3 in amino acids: CASTQLTSGNTIYF. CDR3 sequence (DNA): TGTGCCAGTACCCAACTAACCTCTGGAAACACCATATATTTT.

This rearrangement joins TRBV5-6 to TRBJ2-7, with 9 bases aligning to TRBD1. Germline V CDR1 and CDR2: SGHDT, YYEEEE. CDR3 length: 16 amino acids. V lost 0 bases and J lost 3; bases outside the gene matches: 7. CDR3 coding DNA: TGTGCCAGCAGCTTGGCACTCGGGACAGGGCTCTACGAGCAGTACTTC. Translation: CASSLALGTGLYEQYF.

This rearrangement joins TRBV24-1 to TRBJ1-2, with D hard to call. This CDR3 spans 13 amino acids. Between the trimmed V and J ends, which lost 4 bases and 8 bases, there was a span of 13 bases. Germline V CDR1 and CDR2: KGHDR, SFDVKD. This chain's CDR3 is CATSEGGLGGYTF. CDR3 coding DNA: TGTGCCACCAGTGAAGGAGGGCTGGGAGGCTACACCTTC.

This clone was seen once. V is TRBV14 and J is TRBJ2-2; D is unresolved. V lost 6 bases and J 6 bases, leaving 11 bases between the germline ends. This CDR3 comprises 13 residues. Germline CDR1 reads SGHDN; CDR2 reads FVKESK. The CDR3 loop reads CASSPVPAGELFF. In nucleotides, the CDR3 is TGTGCCAGCAGTCCCGTCCCGGCCGGGGAGCTGTTTTTT.

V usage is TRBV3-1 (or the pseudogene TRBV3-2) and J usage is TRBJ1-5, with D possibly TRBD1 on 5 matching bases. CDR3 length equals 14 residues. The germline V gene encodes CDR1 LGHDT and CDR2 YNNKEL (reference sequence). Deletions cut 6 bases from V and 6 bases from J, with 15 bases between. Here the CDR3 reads CASSLTGRRQPQHF. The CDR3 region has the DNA TGTGCCAGCAGTCTTACAGGTCGTCGTCAGCCCCAGCATTTT.

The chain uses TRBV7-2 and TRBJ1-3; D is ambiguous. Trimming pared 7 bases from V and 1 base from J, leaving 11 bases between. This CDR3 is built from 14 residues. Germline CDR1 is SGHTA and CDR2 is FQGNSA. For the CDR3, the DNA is TGTGCCAGCATATCACGGCGGTCTGGAAACACCATATATTTT. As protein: CASISRRSGNTIYF.

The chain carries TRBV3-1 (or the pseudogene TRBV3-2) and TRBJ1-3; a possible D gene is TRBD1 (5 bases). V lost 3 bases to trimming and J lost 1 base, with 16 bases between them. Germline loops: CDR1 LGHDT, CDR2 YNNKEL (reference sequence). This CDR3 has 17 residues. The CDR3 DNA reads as TGTGCCAGCAGCCAGGGGGGAACGGCGGCTTCTGGAAACACCATATATTTT. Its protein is CASSQGGTAASGNTIYF.

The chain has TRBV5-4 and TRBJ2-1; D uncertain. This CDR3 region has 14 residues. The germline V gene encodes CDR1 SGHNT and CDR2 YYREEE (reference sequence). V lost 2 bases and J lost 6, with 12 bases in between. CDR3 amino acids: CASSFGSQINEQFF. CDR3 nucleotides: TGTGCCAGCAGCTTTGGTAGCCAGATCAATGAGCAGTTCTTC.

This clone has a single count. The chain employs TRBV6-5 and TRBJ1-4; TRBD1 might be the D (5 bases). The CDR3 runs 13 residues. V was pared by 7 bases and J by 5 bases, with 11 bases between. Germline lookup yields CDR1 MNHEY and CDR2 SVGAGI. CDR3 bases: TGTGCCAGCAACCTGGGGCTGAATGAAAAACTGTTTTTT. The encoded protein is CASNLGLNEKLFF.

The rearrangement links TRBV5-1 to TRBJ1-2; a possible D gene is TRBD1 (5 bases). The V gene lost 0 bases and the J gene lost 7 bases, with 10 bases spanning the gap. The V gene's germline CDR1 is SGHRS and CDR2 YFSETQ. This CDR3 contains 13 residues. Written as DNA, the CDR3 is TGCGCCAGCAGCTTGGCGGGGGATGGTGGCTACACCTTC. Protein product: CASSLAGDGGYTF.

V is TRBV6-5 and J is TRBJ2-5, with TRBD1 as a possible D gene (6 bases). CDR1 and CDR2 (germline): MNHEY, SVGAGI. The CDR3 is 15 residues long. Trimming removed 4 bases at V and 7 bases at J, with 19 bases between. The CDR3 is CASSSLQGFGVTQYF. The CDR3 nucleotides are TGTGCCAGCAGTTCCTTACAGGGTTTCGGGGTGACCCAGTACTTC.

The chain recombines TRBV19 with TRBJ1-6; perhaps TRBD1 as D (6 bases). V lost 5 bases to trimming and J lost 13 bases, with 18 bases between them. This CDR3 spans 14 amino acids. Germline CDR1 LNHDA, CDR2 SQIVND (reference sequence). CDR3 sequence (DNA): TGTGCCAGTAGTTTTGTTGGACAGCACAATCCCCTCCACTTT. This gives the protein CASSFVGQHNPLHF.

The CDR3 nucleotides are TGTGCCAGTAGTGACAGGGGAATTAACACCGGGGAGCTGTTTTTT. Protein product: CASSDRGINTGELFF. The chain joins TRBV19 to TRBJ2-2; 8 bases are shared with TRBD1. This CDR3 has 15 residues. Germline CDR1 and CDR2: LNHDA and SQIVND (reference sequence). V trimming: 5 bases; J trimming: 2 bases; junction bases outside the gene matches: 4. Full variable domain (outside the CDR3, taken from reference TRBV19 and TRBJ2-2): DGGITQSPKYLFRKEGQNVTLSCEQNLNHDAMYWYRQDPGQGLRLIYYSQIVNDFQKGDIAEGYSVSREKKESFPLTVTSAQKNPTAFYLCASSDRGINTGELFFGEGSRLTVL.